The present T cell receptor (beta chain) was sequenced within a study of blood T cell repertoires in COVID-19. Original analysis: Nucleated cell counts were estimated from reference gene primer amplification. Profiled with immunoSEQ multiplex PCR; TCRdb holds only in-frame clones, not every one. V, J and clone size derive from that table, while D and trimming were established from the DNA sequence. The data contain about 180,000 clones, about 86% of them singletons. V shed 4 bases and J 7 bases; nucleotides not matched to a gene: 5. The CDR3 has 13 residues. From germline, CDR1 is MNHEY and CDR2 SMNVEV (reference sequence).

This clonotype originated in a woman under 40 with active or convalescent COVID-19. The chain links TRBV27 to TRBJ1-2; 8 bases map to TRBD1. The sample taken for sequencing was peripheral blood. The DNA for the CDR3 is TGTGCCAGCAGTTCCCAACAGGGGGTTGGCTACACCTTC. Translating gives CASSSQQGVGYTF.